Listed below are T cell receptor beta chains from one sample, sequenced in a study of OX40 agonist ivuxolimab in advanced cancers. Here immunoSEQ multiplex PCR was the method, and the copy in TCRdb shows in-frame clones only, minus some. The sample comprises 30,000 to 45,000 clones, 82% of which are singletons, and about 2% rests with the top ten. The input for sequencing was CD4+ or CD8+ T cells sorted from blood, taken in a trial of the OX40 agonist ivuxolimab. The receptors shown here come from an adult with an advanced solid tumor such as melanoma, head and neck, liver or kidney cancer. CDR3s include the opening cysteine and the closing phenylalanine or tryptophan.

V gene	J gene	CDR3 protein
TRBV7-3	NA	CASSRGVGYEQYF
TRBV5-6	TRBJ1-5	CASSLAGEGGTNQPQHF
TRBV13	TRBJ1-3	CASSRQEGGGNTIYF
TRBV2	TRBJ1-5	CASSGEGTSPQHF
TRBV9	TRBJ2-7	CASSEGLAGRRYEQYF
TRBV10-3	TRBJ2-5	CAISDLRAGGSQETQYF
TRBV9	TRBJ2-7	CASSTRPGTGEDEQYF
TRBV6-5	TRBJ1-1	CASRTGVTEAFF
TRBV7-6	TRBJ2-7	CASSQMAGAPYEQYF
TRBV7-3	TRBJ1-5	CASSQDSFGNQPQHF
TRBV4-1	TRBJ2-4	CASSQPARSAKNIQYF
TRBV2	TRBJ2-7	CASSRSILYEQYF
TRBV6-1	TRBJ1-4	CASSDLQGPATNEKLFF
TRBV15	TRBJ2-1	CATQRNRGDEQFF
TRBV2	TRBJ1-2	CASSVQQGTYGYTF
TRBV19	TRBJ1-3	CASSERAYTIYF
TRBV6-4	TRBJ2-1	CASSDSKGHNEQFF
TRBV2	TRBJ2-7	CASSAGLNYEQYF
TRBV28	TRBJ2-3	CASRPAAQGTDTQYF
TRBV6-5	TRBJ2-5	CASSSRQVGETQYF
TRBV6-1	TRBJ2-7	CASSETGVTYEQYF
TRBV19	TRBJ1-5	CASSIPNQPQHF
TRBV6-1	TRBJ1-5	CASSTGDGGLQPQHF
TRBV11-2	TRBJ2-5	CASSLEASSIGTQYF
TRBV7-9	TRBJ2-6	CASNGTAFFSGANVLTF
TRBV19	TRBJ2-5	CASSNGQAPETQYF
TRBV10-3	TRBJ1-2	CAIGDASTYGYTF
TRBV19	TRBJ2-7	CASSINDPGAYEQYF
TRBV5-1	TRBJ1-6	CASSLVQFYNSPLHF
TRBV7-7	TRBJ2-1	CASSFGTSFSNEQFF
TRBV6-4	TRBJ1-3	CASSDAGVNGNTIYF
TRBV19	TRBJ2-2	CASGGVNTGELFF
TRBV21-1	TRBJ2-3	CASSKWLTESTDTQYF
TRBV10-3	TRBJ2-3	CAISPADRGPDTQYF
TRBV29-1	TRBJ1-5	CSVTTGGSNQPQHF
TRBV9	TRBJ1-3	CASSVGNGNTIYF
TRBV29-1	TRBJ2-3	CSTNTDTQYF
TRBV10-2	NA	CASSSNYEQYF
TRBV5-1	TRBJ1-2	CASSLVNRDELYGYTF
TRBV11-2	TRBJ2-7	CASSLVGAEQYF
TRBV4-2	TRBJ2-7	CASSQGAGSYEQYF